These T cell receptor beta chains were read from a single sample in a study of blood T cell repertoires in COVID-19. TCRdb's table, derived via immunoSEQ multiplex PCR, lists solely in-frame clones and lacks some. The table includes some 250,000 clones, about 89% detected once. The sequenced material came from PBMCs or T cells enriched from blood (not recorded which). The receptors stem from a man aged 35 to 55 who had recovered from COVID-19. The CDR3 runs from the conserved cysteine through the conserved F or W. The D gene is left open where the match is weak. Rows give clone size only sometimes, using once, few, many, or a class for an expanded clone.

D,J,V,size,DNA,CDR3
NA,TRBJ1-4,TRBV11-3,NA,TGTGCCAGCGGAACCGACAGAGCTCAAAAACTGTTTTTT,CASGTDRAQKLFF
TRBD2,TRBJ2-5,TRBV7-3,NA,TGTGCCAGCAGCTTAAGGGCTAGCGGGACCGAGACCCAGTACTTC,CASSLRASGTETQYF
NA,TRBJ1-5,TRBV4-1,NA,TGCGCCAGCAGCCGGTCACCTCAGGGGTCAAATCAGCCCCAGCATTTT,CASSRSPQGSNQPQHF
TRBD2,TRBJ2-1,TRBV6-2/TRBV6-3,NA,TGTGCCAGCAGTTACCCAGCGGGAGCAGTTGTTGGGAATGAGCAGTTCTTC,CASSYPAGAVVGNEQFF
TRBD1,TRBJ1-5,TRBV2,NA,TGTGCCAGCAGTGAGAGGACAGGGGTCCTTAGCAATCAGCCCCAGCATTTT,CASSERTGVLSNQPQHF
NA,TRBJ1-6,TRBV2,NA,TGTGCCAGCAGCGAAAGGGGCCCTAATTCACCCCTCCACTTT,CASSERGPNSPLHF
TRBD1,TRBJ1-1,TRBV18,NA,TGTGCCAGCTCACCAGACAGGGTGTACACTGAAGCTTTCTTT,CASSPDRVYTEAFF
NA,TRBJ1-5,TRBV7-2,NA,TGTGCCAGCAGCTCCAACAGGGTCGTTAGGAATCAGCCCCAGCATTTT,CASSSNRVVRNQPQHF
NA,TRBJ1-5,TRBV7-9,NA,TGTGCCAGCAGCTTAGTCCCAGGGAATAGCAATCAGCCCCAGCATTTT,CASSLVPGNSNQPQHF
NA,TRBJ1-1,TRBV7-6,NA,TGTGCCAGCAGCTTAGACTTAACAGGGACTGAAGCTTTCTTT,CASSLDLTGTEAFF
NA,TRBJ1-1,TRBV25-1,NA,TGTGCCAGCAGCGTAGCTGAGGGGACTTCAGCTTTCTTT,CASSVAEGTSAFF
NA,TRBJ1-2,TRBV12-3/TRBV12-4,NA,TGTGCCAGCAGTTCGGTGGTGAACTATGGCTACACCTTC,CASSSVVNYGYTF
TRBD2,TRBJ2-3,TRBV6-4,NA,TGTGCCAGCAGTGACTCGATTCGGCGGGGGGTTAGCACAGATACGCAGTATTTT,CASSDSIRRGVSTDTQYF
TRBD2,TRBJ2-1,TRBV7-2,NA,TGTGCCAGCAGCCAAGTAGCGGGGAGGTACAATGAGCAGTTCTTC,CASSQVAGRYNEQFF
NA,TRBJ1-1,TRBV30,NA,TGTGCCTGGAGTTTCGGACAGATGAACACTGAAGCTTTCTTT,CAWSFGQMNTEAFF
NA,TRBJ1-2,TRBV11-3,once,TGTGCCAGCAGCTTAGATCCTAGGTTCTATGGCTACACCTTC,CASSLDPRFYGYTF
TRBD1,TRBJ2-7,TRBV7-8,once,TGTGCCAGCAGCTTAGAGGACAGGGGGCAATTCTATCAGTACTTC,CASSLEDRGQFYQYF
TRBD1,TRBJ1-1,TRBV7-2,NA,TGTGCCAGCATCCCAGGGGGGACAGCGAACACTGAAGCTTTCTTT,CASIPGGTANTEAFF